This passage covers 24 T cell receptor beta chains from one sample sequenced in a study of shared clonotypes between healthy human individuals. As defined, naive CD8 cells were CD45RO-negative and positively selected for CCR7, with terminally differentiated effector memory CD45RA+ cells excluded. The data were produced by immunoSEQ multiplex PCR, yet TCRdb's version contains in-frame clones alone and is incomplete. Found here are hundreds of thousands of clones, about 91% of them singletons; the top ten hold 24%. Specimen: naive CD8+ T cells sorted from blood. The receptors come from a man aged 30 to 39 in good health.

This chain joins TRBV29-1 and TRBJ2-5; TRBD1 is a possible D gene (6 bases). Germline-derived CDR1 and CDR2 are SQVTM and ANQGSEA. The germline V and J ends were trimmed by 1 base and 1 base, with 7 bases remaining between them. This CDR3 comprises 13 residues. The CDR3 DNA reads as TGCAGCGTTGAAGTGGACAGCCAAGAGACCCAGTACTTC. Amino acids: CSVEVDSQETQYF.

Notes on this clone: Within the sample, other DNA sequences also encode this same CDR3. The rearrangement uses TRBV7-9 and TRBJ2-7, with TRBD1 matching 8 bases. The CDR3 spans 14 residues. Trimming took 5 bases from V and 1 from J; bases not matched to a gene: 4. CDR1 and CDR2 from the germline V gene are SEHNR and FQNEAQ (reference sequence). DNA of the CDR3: TGTGCCAGCAGCCCCACAGGGGGATCCTACGAGCAGTACTTC. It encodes CASSPTGGSYEQYF.

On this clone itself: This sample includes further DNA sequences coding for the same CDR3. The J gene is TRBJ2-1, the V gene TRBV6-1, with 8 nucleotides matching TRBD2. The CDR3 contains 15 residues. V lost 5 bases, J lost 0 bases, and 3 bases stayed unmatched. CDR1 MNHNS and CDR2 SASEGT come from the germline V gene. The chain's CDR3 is CASSISGSSYNEQFF. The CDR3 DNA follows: TGTGCCAGCAGTATCAGCGGGAGCTCCTACAATGAGCAGTTCTTC.

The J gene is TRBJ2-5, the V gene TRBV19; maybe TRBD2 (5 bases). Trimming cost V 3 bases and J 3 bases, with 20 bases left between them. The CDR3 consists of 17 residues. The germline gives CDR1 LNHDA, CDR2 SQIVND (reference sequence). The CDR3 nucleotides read TGTGCCAGTAGTATCAGTGGGTTCGCCGGGGAAAAAGAGACCCAGTACTTC. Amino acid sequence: CASSISGFAGEKETQYF.

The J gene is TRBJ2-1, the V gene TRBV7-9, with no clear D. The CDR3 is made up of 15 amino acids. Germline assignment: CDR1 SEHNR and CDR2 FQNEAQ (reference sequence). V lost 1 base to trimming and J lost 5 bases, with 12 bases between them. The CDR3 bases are TGTGCCAGCAGCTTAGTATCCATGAACCACAATGAGCAGTTCTTC. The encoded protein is CASSLVSMNHNEQFF.

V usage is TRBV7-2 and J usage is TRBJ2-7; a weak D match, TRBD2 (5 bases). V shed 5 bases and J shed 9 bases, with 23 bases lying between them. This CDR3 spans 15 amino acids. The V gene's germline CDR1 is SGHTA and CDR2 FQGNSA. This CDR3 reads CASSPDPLDSQAQYF. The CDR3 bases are TGTGCCAGCAGCCCTGACCCCCTGGACTCACAAGCGCAGTACTTC.

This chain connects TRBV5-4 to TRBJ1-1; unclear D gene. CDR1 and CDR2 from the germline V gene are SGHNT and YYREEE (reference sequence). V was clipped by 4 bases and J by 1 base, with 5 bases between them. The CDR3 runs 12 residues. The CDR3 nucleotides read TGTGCCAGCAGCCCGGGGAACACTGAAGCTTTCTTT. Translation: CASSPGNTEAFF.

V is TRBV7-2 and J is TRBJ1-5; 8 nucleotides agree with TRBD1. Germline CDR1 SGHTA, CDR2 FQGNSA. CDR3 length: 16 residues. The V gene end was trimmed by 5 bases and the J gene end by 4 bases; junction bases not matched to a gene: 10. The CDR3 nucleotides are TGTGCCAGCAGCCCGGACAGGGTTTCAGAGAATCAGCCCCAGCATTTT. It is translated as CASSPDRVSENQPQHF.

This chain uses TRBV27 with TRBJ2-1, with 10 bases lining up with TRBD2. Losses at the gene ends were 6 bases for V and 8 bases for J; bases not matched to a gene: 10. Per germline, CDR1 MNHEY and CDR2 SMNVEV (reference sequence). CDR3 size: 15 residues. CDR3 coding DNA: TGTGCCAGCAGCCACCAGCGGGAGGGTTTGGATGAGCAGTTCTTC. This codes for CASSHQREGLDEQFF.

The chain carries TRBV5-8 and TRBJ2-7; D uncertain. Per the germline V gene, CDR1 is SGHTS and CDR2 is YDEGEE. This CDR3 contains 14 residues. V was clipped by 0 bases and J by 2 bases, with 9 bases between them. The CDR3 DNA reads TGTGCCAGCAGCTTGGGATTGCTGACCTACGAGCAGTACTTC. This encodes CASSLGLLTYEQYF. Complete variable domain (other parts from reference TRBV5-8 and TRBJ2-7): EAGVTQSPTHLIKTRGQQATLRCSPISGHTSVYWYQQALGLGLQFLLWYDEGEERNRGNFPPRFSGRQFPNYSSELNVNALELEDSALYLCASSLGLLTYEQYFGPGTRLTVT.

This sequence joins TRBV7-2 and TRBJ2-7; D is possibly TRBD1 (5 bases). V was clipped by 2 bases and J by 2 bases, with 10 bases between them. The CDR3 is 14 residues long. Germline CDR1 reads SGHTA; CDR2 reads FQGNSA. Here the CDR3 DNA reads TGTGCCAGCAGCTTATTCAGGGCCCCCTACGAGCAGTACTTC. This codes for CASSLFRAPYEQYF.

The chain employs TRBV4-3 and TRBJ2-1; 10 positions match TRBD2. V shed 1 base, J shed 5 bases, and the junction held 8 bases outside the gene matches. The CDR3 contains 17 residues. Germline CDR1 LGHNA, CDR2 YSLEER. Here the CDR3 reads CASSQVWSSGSNNEQFF. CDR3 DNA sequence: TGCGCCAGCAGCCAAGTATGGTCTAGCGGGAGCAACAATGAGCAGTTCTTC.

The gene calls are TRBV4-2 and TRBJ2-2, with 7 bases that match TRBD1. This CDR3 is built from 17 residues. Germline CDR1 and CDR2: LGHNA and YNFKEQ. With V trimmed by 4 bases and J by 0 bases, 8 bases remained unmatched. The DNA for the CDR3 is TGTGCCAGCAGCCTGGGACAGCCATACGCGAACACCGGGGAGCTGTTTTTT. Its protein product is CASSLGQPYANTGELFF.

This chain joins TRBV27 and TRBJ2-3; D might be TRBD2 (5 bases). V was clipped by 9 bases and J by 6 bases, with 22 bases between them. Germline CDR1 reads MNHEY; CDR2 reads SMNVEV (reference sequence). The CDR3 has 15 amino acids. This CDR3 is CASGAREPTLDTQYF. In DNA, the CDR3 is TGTGCCAGTGGAGCACGGGAACCCACTCTGGATACGCAGTATTTT.

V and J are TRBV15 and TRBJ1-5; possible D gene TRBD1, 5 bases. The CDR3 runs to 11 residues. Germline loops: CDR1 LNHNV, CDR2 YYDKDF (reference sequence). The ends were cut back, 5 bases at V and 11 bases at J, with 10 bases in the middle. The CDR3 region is CATSQVGAQHF. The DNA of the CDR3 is TGTGCCACCAGCCAAGTGGGGGCCCAGCATTTT.

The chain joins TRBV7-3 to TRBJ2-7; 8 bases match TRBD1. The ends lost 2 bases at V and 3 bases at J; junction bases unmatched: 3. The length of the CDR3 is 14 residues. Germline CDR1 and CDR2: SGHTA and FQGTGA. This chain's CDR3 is CASSLGQGGYEQYF. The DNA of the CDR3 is TGTGCCAGCAGCTTAGGACAGGGTGGCTACGAGCAGTACTTC.

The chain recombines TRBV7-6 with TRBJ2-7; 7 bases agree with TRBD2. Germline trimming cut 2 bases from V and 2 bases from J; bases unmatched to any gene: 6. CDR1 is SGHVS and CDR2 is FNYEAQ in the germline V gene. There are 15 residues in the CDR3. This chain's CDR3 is CASSLSASGAYEQYF. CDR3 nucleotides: TGTGCCAGCAGCTTATCGGCTAGCGGAGCCTACGAGCAGTACTTC.

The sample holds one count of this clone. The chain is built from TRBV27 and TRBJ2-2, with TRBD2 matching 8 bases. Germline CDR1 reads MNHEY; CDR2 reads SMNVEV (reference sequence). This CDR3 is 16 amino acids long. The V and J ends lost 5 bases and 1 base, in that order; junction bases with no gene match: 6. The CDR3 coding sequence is TGTGCCAGCAGTGCCTTAGCGGGAATGAACACCGGGGAGCTGTTTTTT. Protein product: CASSALAGMNTGELFF.

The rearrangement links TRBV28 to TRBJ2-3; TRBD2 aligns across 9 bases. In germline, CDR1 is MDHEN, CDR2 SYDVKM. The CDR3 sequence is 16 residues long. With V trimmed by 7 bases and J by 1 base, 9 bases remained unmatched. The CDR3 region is CASNPRVAGGTDTQYF. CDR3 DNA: TGTGCCAGCAATCCTCGTGTAGCGGGAGGCACAGATACGCAGTATTTT.

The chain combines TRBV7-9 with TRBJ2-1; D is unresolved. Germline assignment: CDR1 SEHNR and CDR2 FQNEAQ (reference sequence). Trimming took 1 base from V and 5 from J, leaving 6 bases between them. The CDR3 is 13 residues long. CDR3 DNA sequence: TGTGCCAGCAGCTTAGAAAACCACAATGAGCAGTTCTTC. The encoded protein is CASSLENHNEQFF.

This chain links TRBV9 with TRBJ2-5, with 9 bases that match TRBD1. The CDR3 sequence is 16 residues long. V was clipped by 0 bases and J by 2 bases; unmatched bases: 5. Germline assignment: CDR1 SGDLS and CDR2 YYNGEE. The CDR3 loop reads CASSVAGTGLQETQYF. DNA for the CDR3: TGTGCCAGCAGCGTAGCCGGGACAGGGCTACAAGAGACCCAGTACTTC.

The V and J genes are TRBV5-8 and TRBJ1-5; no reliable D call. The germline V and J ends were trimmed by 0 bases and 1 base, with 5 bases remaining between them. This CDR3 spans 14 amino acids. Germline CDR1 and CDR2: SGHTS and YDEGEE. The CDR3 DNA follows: TGTGCCAGCAGCTTGGTGGGGAGCAATCAGCCCCAGCATTTT. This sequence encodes CASSLVGSNQPQHF.

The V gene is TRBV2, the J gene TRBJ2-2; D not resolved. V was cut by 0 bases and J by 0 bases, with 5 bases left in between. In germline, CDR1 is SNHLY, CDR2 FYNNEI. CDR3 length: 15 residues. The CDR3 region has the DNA TGTGCCAGCAGTGAAGCCACAGCGAACACCGGGGAGCTGTTTTTT. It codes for CASSEATANTGELFF.

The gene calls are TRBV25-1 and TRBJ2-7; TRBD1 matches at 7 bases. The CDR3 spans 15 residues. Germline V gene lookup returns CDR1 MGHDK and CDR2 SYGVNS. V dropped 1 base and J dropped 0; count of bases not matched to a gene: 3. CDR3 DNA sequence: TGTGCCAGCAGTGAATCAGGACAGGCCTCCTACGAGCAGTACTTC. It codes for CASSESGQASYEQYF.